The T cell receptor beta chain described here comes from a study of human T cells and chemical hapten exposure. Findings and caveats of the study: Relative to controls, expanded TCRs formed significantly more large CDR3 similarity clusters.

The ends were cut back, 0 bases at V and 10 bases at J, with 16 bases in the middle. Germline CDR1 and CDR2: DFQATT and SNEGSKA (reference sequence). The CDR3 loop spans 14 amino acids. This clonotype was counted only a few times. Antigen unknown. As to time point: pre-sensitization, week 0. The treatment is: therapeutic diphenylcyclopropenone sensitization with weekly scalp DPC. Original methodology: Approximately 100,000 TCRs per sample was the median, with a range of roughly 23,224 to 750,000. TCRdb called the RACE reads again in MiXCR, with one record for every CDR3 protein. Clone size and V and J calls follow TCRdb, not the original study. The sample records 350,000 to 450,000 distinct CDR3 sequences, roughly 5% being singletons.

The TCR originated in a woman between 50 and 59 years old with alopecia areata. Some clones in this sample may be carry-over from other donors' samples. This chain joins TRBV20-1 and TRBJ2-4; possible D gene TRBD2, 5 bases. The sequenced sample was whole blood, obtained in connection with sensitization to the hapten diphenylcyclopropenone (DPC). CDR3 nucleotides: TGCAGTGCTAGAGACGTCGGAGCGGATTTTATTCAGTACTTC. This codes for CSARDVGADFIQYF.